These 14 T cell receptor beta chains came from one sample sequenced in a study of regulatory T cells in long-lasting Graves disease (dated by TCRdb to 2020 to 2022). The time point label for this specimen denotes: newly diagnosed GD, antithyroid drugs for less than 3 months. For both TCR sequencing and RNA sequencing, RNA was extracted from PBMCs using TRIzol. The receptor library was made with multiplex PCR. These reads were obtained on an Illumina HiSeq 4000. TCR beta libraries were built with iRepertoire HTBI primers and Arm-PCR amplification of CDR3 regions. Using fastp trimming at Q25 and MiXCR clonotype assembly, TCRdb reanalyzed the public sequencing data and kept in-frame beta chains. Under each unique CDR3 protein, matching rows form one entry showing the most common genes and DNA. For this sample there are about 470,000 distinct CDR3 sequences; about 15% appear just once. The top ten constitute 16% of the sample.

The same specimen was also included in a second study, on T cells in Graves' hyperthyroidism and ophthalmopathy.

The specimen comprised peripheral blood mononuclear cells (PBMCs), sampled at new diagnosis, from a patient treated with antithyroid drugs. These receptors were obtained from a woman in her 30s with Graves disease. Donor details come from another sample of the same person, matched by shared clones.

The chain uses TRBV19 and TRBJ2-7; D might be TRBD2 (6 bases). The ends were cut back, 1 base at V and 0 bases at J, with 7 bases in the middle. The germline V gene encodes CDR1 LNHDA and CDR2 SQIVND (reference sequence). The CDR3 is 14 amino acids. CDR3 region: CASSIAGDSYEQYF. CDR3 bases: TGTGCCAGTAGTATAGCGGGGGACTCCTACGAGCAGTACTTC. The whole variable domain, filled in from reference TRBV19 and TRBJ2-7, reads DGGITQSPKYLFRKEGQNVTLSCEQNLNHDAMYWYRQDPGQGLRLIYYSQIVNDFQKGDIAEGYSVSREKKESFPLTVTSAQKNPTAFYLCASSIAGDSYEQYFGPGTRLTVT.

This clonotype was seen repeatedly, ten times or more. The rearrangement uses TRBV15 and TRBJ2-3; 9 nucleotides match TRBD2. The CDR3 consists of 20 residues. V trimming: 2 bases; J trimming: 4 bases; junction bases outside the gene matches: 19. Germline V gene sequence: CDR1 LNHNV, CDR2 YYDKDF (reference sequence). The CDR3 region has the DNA TGTGCCACCAGCAGAACTCCCGGGGCTAGCGGGATCAATGAGGCAGATACGCAGTATTTT. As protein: CATSRTPGASGINEADTQYF.

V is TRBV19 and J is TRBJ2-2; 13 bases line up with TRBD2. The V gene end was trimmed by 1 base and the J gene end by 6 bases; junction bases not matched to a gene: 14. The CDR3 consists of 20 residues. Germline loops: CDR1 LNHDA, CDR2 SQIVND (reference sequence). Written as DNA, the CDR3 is TGTGCCAGTAGTATAGCCCACTCTACTAGCGGGAGGGCGAATTCCGGGGAGCTGTTTTTT. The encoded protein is CASSIAHSTSGRANSGELFF.

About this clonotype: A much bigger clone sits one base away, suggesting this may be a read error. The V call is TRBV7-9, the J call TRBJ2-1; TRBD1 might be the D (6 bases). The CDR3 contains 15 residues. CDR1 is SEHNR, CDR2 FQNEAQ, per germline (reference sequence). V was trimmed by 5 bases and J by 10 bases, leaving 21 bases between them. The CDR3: CASSPGQTGTGEQFF. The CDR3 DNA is TGTGCCAGCAGCCCCGGACAGACAGGTACTGGCGAGCAGTTCTTC.

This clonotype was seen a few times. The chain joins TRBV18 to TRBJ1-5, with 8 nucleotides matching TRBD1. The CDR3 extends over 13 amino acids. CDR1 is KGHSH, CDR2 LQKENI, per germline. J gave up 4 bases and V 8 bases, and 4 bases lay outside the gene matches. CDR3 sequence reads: CASLQGANQPQHF. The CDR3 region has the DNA TGTGCCAGCCTGCAGGGGGCTAATCAGCCCCAGCATTTT.

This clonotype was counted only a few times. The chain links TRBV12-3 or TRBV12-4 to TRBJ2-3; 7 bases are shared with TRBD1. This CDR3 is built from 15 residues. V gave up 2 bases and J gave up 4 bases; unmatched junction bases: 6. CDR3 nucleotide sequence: TGTGCCAGCAGTTTACTTAGAGGGGGCCCAGATACGCAGTATTTT. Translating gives CASSLLRGGPDTQYF.

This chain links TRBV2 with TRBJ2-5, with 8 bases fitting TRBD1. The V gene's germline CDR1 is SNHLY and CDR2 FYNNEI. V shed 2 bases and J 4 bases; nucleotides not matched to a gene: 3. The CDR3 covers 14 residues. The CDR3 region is CASSEQGARETQYF. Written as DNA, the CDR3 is TGTGCCAGCAGTGAACAGGGGGCGCGAGAGACCCAGTACTTC.

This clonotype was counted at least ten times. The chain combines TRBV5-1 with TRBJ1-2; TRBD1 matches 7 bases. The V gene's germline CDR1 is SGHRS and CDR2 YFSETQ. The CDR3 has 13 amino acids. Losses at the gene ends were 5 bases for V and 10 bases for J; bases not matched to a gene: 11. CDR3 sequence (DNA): TGCGCCAGCAGTCATCCTCGGGACAGCTCCTACACCTTC. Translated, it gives CASSHPRDSSYTF.

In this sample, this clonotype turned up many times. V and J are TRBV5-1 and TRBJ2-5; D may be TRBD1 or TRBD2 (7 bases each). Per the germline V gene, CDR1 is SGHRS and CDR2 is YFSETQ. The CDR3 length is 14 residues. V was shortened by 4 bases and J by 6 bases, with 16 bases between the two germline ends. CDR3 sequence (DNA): TGCGCCAGCAGCCGACAGGGAGCGGGGCAGACCCAGTACTTC. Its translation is CASSRQGAGQTQYF.

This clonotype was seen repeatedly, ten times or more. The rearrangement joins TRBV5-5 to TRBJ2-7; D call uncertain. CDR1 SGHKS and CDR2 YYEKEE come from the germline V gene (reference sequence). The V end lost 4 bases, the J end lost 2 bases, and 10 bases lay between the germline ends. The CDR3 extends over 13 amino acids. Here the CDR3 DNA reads TGTGCCAGCAGCCCCCCTGGTCCCTACGAGCAGTACTTC. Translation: CASSPPGPYEQYF.

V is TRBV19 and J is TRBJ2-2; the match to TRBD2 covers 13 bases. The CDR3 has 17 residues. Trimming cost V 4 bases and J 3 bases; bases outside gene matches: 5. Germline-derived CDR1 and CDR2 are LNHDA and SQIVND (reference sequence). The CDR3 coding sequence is TGTGCCAGTAGTACCGGACTAGCGGGAGAGGACACCGGGGAGCTGTTTTTT. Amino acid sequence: CASSTGLAGEDTGELFF.

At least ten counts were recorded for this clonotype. CDR3 region: CASRVLSSSYNEQFF. For the CDR3, the DNA is TGTGCCAGCAGAGTCTTGTCGAGCTCCTACAATGAGCAGTTCTTC. This sequence joins TRBV2 and TRBJ2-1; D remains unclear. Trimming stripped 6 bases from V and 0 bases from J, with 12 bases between. Germline assignment: CDR1 SNHLY and CDR2 FYNNEI. The CDR3 has 15 amino acids.

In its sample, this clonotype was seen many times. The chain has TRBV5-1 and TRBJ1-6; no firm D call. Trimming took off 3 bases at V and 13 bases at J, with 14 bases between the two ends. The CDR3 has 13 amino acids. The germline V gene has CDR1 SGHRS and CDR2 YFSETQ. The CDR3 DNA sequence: TGCGCCAGCAGCTCTCAACTCGGCGAGCCCCTCCACTTT. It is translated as CASSSQLGEPLHF.

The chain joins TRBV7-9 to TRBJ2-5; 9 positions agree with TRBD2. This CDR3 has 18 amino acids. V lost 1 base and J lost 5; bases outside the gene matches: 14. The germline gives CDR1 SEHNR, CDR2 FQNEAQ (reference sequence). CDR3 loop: CASSLESPSGISRETQYF. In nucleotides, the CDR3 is TGTGCCAGCAGCTTAGAGTCTCCTAGCGGGATTTCTAGGGAGACCCAGTACTTC.